Presented here are 22 T cell receptor beta chains from one specimen sequenced in a study of T cells in Graves' hyperthyroidism and ophthalmopathy. RNA transcripts served as the template for amplifying TCR beta CDR3 regions. A first-round RT-PCR of the TCR CDR3 used the HTBI primer set. MiXCR was run by TCRdb on the multiplex PCR reads, yielding one entry per CDR3 protein. Of a few hundred thousand distinct CDR3 sequences in the sample, 17% are singletons; the top ten hold approximately 18%. Sequencing was done on a sample of blood. Receptors were obtained from a woman aged 18-29 years with Graves' ophthalmopathy.

The rearrangement joins TRBV3-1 to TRBJ1-3, with D maybe TRBD1 (5 bases). In germline, CDR1 is LGHDT, CDR2 YNNKEL (reference sequence). The CDR3 is made up of 15 amino acids. V gave up 1 base and J gave up 0 bases, with 7 bases separating them. CDR3: CASSQGGTSGNTIYF. The CDR3 coding sequence is TGTGCCAGCAGCCAAGGGGGGACCTCTGGAAACACCATATATTTT.

V usage is TRBV29-1 and J usage is TRBJ1-1; D uncertain. Germline-derived CDR1 and CDR2 are SQVTM and ANQGSEA. The CDR3 has 11 amino acids. V lost 5 bases to trimming and J lost 4 bases, with 8 bases between them. DNA of the CDR3: TGCAGCGTTAGACTTGGCACTGAAGCTTTCTTT. It codes for CSVRLGTEAFF.

The rearrangement links TRBV10-3 to TRBJ1-5, with 7 nucleotides matching TRBD1. CDR1 and CDR2 (germline): ENHRY, SYGVKD. Unmatched junction bases numbered 12, after V lost 10 bases and J lost 6 bases. This CDR3 is 14 amino acids long. The CDR3 region has the DNA TGTGCCACCTCACAGGGGTCAAAGGGTCAGCCCCAGCATTTT. The encoded protein is CATSQGSKGQPQHF.

This clonotype has ten or more counts. The V call is TRBV4-3, the J call TRBJ1-1; D may be TRBD1 (5 bases). Germline V CDR1 and CDR2: LGHNA, YSLEER. The CDR3 spans 18 residues. V was trimmed by 0 bases and J by 2 bases, leaving 19 bases between them. The chain's CDR3 is CASSQDLRGTGPNTEAFF. The CDR3 nucleotides are TGCGCCAGCAGCCAAGATCTGCGCGGTACAGGACCAAACACTGAAGCTTTCTTT.

The chain is built from TRBV9 and TRBJ2-2, with D perhaps matching TRBD1 or TRBD2 (5 bases each). Looked up from germline, CDR1 is SGDLS and CDR2 is YYNGEE. V was pared by 2 bases and J by 5 bases, with 10 bases between. The CDR3 totals 14 residues. The CDR3: CASSVGDGTGELFF. The CDR3 bases are TGTGCCAGCAGCGTGGGGGACGGGACCGGGGAGCTGTTTTTT. The complete variable domain, with remaining parts taken from reference TRBV9 and TRBJ2-2, reads DSGVTQTPKHLITATGQRVTLRCSPRSGDLSVYWYQQSLDQGLQFLIQYYNGEERAKGNILERFSAQQFPDLHSELNLSSLELGDSALYFCASSVGDGTGELFFGEGSRLTVL.

This clonotype was seen ten or more times. The chain uses TRBV6-2 or TRBV6-3 and TRBJ1-5, with TRBD1 matching 8 bases. The length of the CDR3 is 18 residues. V shed 6 bases and J 7 bases; nucleotides not matched to a gene: 20. Per germline, CDR1 MNHEY and CDR2 SVGEGT. The CDR3 loop is CASSPTRRQGSIVQPQHF. In nucleotides, the CDR3 is TGTGCCAGCAGCCCCACCCGGAGACAGGGGAGTATTGTGCAGCCCCAGCATTTT.

This clonotype has ten or more counts. This rearrangement joins TRBV5-5 to TRBJ1-1; no firm D call. V lost 2 bases to trimming and J lost 0 bases, with 17 bases between them. Germline CDR1 SGHKS, CDR2 YYEKEE (reference sequence). The CDR3 contains 17 residues. The DNA for the CDR3 is TGTGCCAGCAGCTTTAAGGTTTCGGGAATCATGAACACTGAAGCTTTCTTT. Residues: CASSFKVSGIMNTEAFF.

This clonotype has just a few counts. The CDR3 region is CASSLALTQWANEKLFF. DNA for the CDR3: TGTGCCAGCAGCTTAGCCCTCACCCAGTGGGCTAATGAAAAACTGTTTTTT. The chain uses TRBV7-9 and TRBJ1-4; unclear D gene. V was clipped by 0 bases and J by 3 bases, with 14 bases between them. Germline lookup yields CDR1 SEHNR and CDR2 FQNEAQ (reference sequence). The CDR3 contains 17 residues.

This clonotype was seen more than once but under ten times. This chain links TRBV7-2 with TRBJ1-4; D is perhaps TRBD1 (6 bases). Trimming took 6 bases from V and 4 from J, leaving 18 bases between them. Germline values: CDR1 SGHTA, CDR2 FQGNSA. CDR3 length: 16 amino acids. The CDR3 sequence is CASRPEGGRNNEKLFF. CDR3 coding DNA: TGTGCCAGCAGACCTGAGGGGGGGAGGAATAATGAAAAACTGTTTTTT. The full variable domain, with the rest looked up from reference TRBV7-2 and TRBJ1-4, is GAGVSQSPSNKVTEKGKDVELRCDPISGHTALYWYRQSLGQGLEFLIYFQGNSAPDKSGLPSDRFSAERTGGSVSTLTIQRTQQEDSAVYLCASRPEGGRNNEKLFFGSGTQLSVL.

This clonotype was seen many times. Here the CDR3 DNA reads TGTGCCAGCAGCTGGAAGACTAGCCCCGAGCAGTACTTC. Encoded protein: CASSWKTSPEQYF. V gene TRBV7-2 combines with J gene TRBJ2-7, with 7 bases identical to TRBD2. This CDR3 has 13 residues. V was pared by 4 bases and J by 6 bases, with 6 bases of the junction left unmatched. Germline CDR1 is SGHTA and CDR2 is FQGNSA.

This clonotype was found many times. The rearrangement links TRBV2 to TRBJ2-7, with 8 bases lining up with TRBD2. CDR3 length: 14 amino acids. Looked up from germline, CDR1 is SNHLY and CDR2 is FYNNEI. V was clipped by 9 bases and J by 2 bases; unmatched bases: 9. CDR3 in DNA: TGTGCCAGTTATAGCGGGACGGCTACCTACGAGCAGTACTTC. Protein: CASYSGTATYEQYF.

The chain has TRBV2 and TRBJ1-2; 12 nucleotides line up with TRBD1. From germline, CDR1 is SNHLY and CDR2 FYNNEI. The length of the CDR3 is 17 residues. Trimming at V came to 5 bases and at J to 1 base, leaving 8 bases not matched to a gene. CDR3 sequence reads: CASSTGTGGAYNYGYTF. The CDR3 DNA follows: TGTGCCAGCAGTACCGGGACAGGGGGCGCCTATAACTATGGCTACACCTTC.

This clonotype showed up just a few times. V usage is TRBV29-1 and J usage is TRBJ2-1; the match to TRBD2 covers 9 bases. Germline V CDR1 and CDR2: SQVTM, ANQGSEA. Losses at the gene ends were 7 bases for V and 10 bases for J; bases not matched to a gene: 11. The CDR3 sequence is 13 residues long. Written as DNA, the CDR3 is TGCAGCGGCTCGAGCGGGAGGAGCTTGGAGCAGTTCTTC. Translated: CSGSSGRSLEQFF.

This sequence joins TRBV29-1 and TRBJ2-3; tentatively, D is TRBD1 or TRBD2 (5 bases each). V lost 5 bases to trimming and J lost 1 base, with 16 bases between them. Germline assignment: CDR1 SQVTM and CDR2 ANQGSEA. The CDR3 totals 15 residues. CDR3 loop: CSVTGTSLGTDTQYF. The CDR3 DNA sequence: TGCAGCGTTACCGGGACCTCTTTGGGCACAGATACGCAGTATTTT.

This clonotype came up a few times. The rearrangement uses TRBV6-1 and TRBJ2-2; 12 bases line up with TRBD2. This CDR3 spans 18 amino acids. Germline lookup yields CDR1 MNHNS and CDR2 SASEGT. Trimming took 10 bases from V and 7 from J; bases not matched to a gene: 19. Here the CDR3 DNA reads TGTGCCACCGCCCTCGACATTCTAGCGGGGGGGCCGAGCGGGGAGCTGTTTTTT. This codes for CATALDILAGGPSGELFF.

This clonotype was picked up many times. The V call is TRBV28, the J call TRBJ1-5; D is unclear. Per the germline V gene, CDR1 is MDHEN and CDR2 is SYDVKM. V lost 2 bases and J lost 0, with 14 bases in between. The length of the CDR3 is 17 residues. The CDR3 protein is CASSLVRPGYSNQPQHF. For the CDR3, the DNA is TGTGCCAGCAGTTTAGTGAGGCCTGGGTATAGCAATCAGCCCCAGCATTTT.

The rearrangement joins TRBV4-3 to TRBJ1-1; tentatively, D is TRBD1 (6 bases). Germline V gene lookup returns CDR1 LGHNA and CDR2 YSLEER. V lost 0 bases to trimming and J lost 3 bases, with 14 bases between them. The CDR3 loop spans 16 amino acids. The CDR3 here is CASSQDVLAGDTEAFF. CDR3 nucleotide sequence: TGCGCCAGCAGCCAAGATGTTTTAGCAGGGGACACTGAAGCTTTCTTT.

This clonotype came up a few times. One end of the junction fails to match germline, which may point to a read error. This chain connects TRBV7-9 to TRBJ2-5; D gene ambiguous. Germline CDR1 SEHNR, CDR2 FQNEAQ (reference sequence). The CDR3 runs 15 residues. Here the CDR3 DNA reads TGTGCCAGCAGGATAAGTGGAGAGTTCCAAGAGACCCGGTACTTC. The encoded protein is CASRISGEFQETRYF.

This clonotype showed up just a few times. The chain links TRBV10-3 to TRBJ2-1, with 8 bases that match TRBD1. J gave up 9 bases and V 7 bases, and 14 bases lay outside the gene matches. CDR3 length: 15 residues. Germline CDR1 is ENHRY and CDR2 is SYGVKD. The CDR3 DNA reads as TGTGCCATCAAGGAACCGGGGCAGGGGGCCGCTGAGCAGTTCTTC. Translated: CAIKEPGQGAAEQFF.

This clonotype has only a few counts. This chain joins TRBV6-1 and TRBJ2-7; D is perhaps TRBD2 (5 bases). Deletions cut 5 bases from V and 2 bases from J, with 10 bases between. CDR3 length: 13 amino acids. CDR1 and CDR2 from the germline V gene are MNHNS and SASEGT. This CDR3 is CASSYGRAYEQYF. In DNA, the CDR3 is TGTGCCAGCAGTTATGGGCGGGCCTACGAGCAGTACTTC.

This clonotype was seen more than once but under ten times. This chain connects TRBV14 to TRBJ2-7; D may be TRBD1 (6 bases). Trimming took 5 bases from V and 3 from J, leaving 14 bases between them. The CDR3 is 14 amino acids. Germline V CDR1 and CDR2: SGHDN, FVKESK. CDR3 nucleotides: TGTGCCAGCAGCGCCCGGGACAACCACTACGAGCAGTACTTC. Translation gives CASSARDNHYEQYF.

The chain has TRBV28 and TRBJ1-2; TRBD1 agrees at 8 bases. CDR1 MDHEN and CDR2 SYDVKM come from the germline V gene. The CDR3 sequence is 14 residues long. The ends lost 5 bases at V and 5 bases at J; junction bases unmatched: 7. This chain's CDR3 is CASSHQGAGYGYTF. The CDR3 nucleotides are TGTGCCAGCAGTCATCAGGGGGCGGGGTATGGCTACACCTTC.